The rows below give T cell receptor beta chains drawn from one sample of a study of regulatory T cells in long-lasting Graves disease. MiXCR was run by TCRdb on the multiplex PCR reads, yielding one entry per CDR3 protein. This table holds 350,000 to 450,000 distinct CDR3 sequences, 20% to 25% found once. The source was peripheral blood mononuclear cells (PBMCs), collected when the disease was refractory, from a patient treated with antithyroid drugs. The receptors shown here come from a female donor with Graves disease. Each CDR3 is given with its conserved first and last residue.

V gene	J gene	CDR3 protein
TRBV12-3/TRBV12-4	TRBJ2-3	CASLLTSTDTQYF
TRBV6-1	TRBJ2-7	CASSPGLNYEQYF
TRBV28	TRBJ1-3	CASSPGQNSGNTIYF
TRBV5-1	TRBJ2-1	CASSVDGTRGNEQFF
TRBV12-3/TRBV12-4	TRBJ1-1	CASSPPGLPEAFF
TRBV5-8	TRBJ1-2	CATVVWNLIPDYGYTF
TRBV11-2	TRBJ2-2	CASSLRWRLASGELFF
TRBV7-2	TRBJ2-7	CASSRAGGEQYF
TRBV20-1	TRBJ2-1	CSAPTPTSGNYNEQFF
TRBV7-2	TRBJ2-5	CASSWDISQETQYF
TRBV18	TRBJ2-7	CASSLPSDEQYF
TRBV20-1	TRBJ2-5	CSAVSAHSGNQETQYF
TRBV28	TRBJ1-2	CASSQHYGYTF
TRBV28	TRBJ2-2	CASTEEGRELFF
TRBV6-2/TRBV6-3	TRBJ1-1	CASRMNTEAFF
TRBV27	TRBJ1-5	CASSLSSGVGHQPQHF
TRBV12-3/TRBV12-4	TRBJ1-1	CASNQAGLPEAFF
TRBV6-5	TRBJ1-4	CASSYSAGDRIDEKLFF
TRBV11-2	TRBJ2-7	CASSFERASYEQYF
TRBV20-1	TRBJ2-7	CSAKPLAVLLEQYF
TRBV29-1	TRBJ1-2	CSAYRDNYGYTF
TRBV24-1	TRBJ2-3	CATSDSRGPINTDTQYF
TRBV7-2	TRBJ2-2	CASRRTGNANTGELFF
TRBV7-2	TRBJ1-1	CASSYVGTVTEAFF
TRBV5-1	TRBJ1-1	CASSLRAGDTEAFF
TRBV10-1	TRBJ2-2	CASSSQGGDTGELFF
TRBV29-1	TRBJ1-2	CSVEGGGNYGYTF
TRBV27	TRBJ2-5	CASSLWRGQETQYF
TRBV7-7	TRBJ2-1	CASSPGLAYNEQFF
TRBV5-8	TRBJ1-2	CASSLVGAGSGYTF
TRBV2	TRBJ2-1	CASSSTSGRDEQFF
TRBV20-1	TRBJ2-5	CSASRREGEETQYF
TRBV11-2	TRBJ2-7	CASSLDLGTYEQYF
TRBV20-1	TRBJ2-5	CSANPPGGRQTQYF
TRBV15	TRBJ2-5	CATSPVELQETQYF
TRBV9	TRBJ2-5	CASSVAGAQETQYF
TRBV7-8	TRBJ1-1	CASSRKQGTEAFF
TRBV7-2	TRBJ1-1	CASSLGGVVGMNTEAFF
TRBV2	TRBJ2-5	CASSEERGSFGTQYF
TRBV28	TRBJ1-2	CASSTGQGGYGYTF
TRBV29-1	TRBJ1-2	CSVYQRISEGYTF
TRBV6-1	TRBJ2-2	CASRGRVVASAGELFF
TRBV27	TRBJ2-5	CASSPGLAGREETQYF
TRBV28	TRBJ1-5	CASREDGWDQPQHF
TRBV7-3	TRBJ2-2	CASSSTGSNTGELFF
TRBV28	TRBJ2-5	CASSFRFQETQYF
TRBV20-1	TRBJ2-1	CSARFGEKLAGVSAYNEQFF
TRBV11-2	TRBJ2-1	CASQLRGDPYNEQFF
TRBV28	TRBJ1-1	CASSFKNTEAFF
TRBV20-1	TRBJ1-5	CSARWSNQPQHF
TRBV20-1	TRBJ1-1	CSARDRGEGTEAFF
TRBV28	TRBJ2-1	CASSPEGDYNEQFF
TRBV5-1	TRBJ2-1	CASSKEREGLQDEQFF
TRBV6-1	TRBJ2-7	CASREIDDYEQYF
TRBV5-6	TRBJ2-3	CASSPESGGVDTQYF
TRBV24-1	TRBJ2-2	CATSDRDRVDGELFF
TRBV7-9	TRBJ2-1	CPSRRREGFEQFF
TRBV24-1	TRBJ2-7	CATSDRYEQYF
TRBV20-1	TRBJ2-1	CSARVIMPVNEQFF
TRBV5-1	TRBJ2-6	CASSPWEGEVLGANVLTF